A single sample is the source of the 9 T cell receptor beta chains below, sequenced in a study of blood T cells in healthy people across ages. Together with a sample-barcoded 5' primer, a J-beta primer mix was included in a second PCR lasting roughly 7 to 11 cycles. TCRdb passed the 5' RACE reads through MiXCR, listing each CDR3 protein once. The repertoire includes 1.5 million or so distinct CDR3 sequences, roughly two fifths of them detected once, and about 4.1% sits in the top ten. The source material was blood. All receptors come from a young woman in good health.

The rearrangement uses TRBV7-9 and TRBJ1-1; TRBD1 aligns across 8 bases. With V trimmed by 4 bases and J by 5 bases, 6 bases remained unmatched. The CDR3 runs 14 residues. Per the germline V gene, CDR1 is SEHNR and CDR2 is FQNEAQ (reference sequence). The CDR3 sequence is CASSSNRGETEAFF. The DNA for the CDR3 is TGTGCCAGCAGCTCGAACAGGGGGGAAACTGAAGCTTTCTTT.

The chain links TRBV12-3 or TRBV12-4 to TRBJ2-3; no clear D gene. CDR3 length equals 12 residues. Trimming shortened V by 6 bases and J by 7 bases, and 11 bases separated the two germline ends. CDR3 sequence: CASSSSSYTQYF. Written as DNA, the CDR3 is TGTGCCAGCAGCTCTAGTTCGTATACGCAGTATTTT.

This clonotype turned up a few times. The V and J genes are TRBV7-2 and TRBJ1-2; D possibly corresponds to TRBD1 (6 bases). The CDR3 is 15 residues long. Germline V gene lookup returns CDR1 SGHTA and CDR2 FQGNSA. The V end was cut by 0 bases, the J end by 5 bases, with 13 bases between. The CDR3, as DNA: TGTGCCAGCAGCTTAGCAGGGGGGTCGAGTTATGGCTACACCTTC. Protein product: CASSLAGGSSYGYTF.

This clonotype has more than one count but fewer than ten. This rearrangement joins TRBV29-1 to TRBJ2-5, with TRBD2 matching 10 bases. Germline CDR1 and CDR2: SQVTM and ANQGSEA. This CDR3 is 14 amino acids long. J gave up 5 bases and V 3 bases, and 6 bases lay outside the gene matches. CDR3 amino acids: CSVDGLAGAETQYF. CDR3 sequence (DNA): TGCAGCGTTGACGGCCTAGCGGGAGCGGAGACCCAGTACTTC.

The rearrangement joins TRBV2 to TRBJ1-2; no reliable D call. The germline CDR1 and CDR2 sequences are SNHLY and FYNNEI. The CDR3 spans 12 residues. Between the trimmed V and J ends, which lost 2 bases and 7 bases, there was a span of 8 bases. The chain's CDR3 is CASSERPAGYTF. In DNA form, the CDR3 reads TGTGCCAGCAGTGAACGCCCAGCTGGCTACACCTTC.

Ten or more counts support this clonotype. This chain uses TRBV7-9 with TRBJ2-3; possibly TRBD1 for D (5 bases). The CDR3 runs 15 residues. V lost 0 bases, J lost 1 base, and 8 bases lay in between. The germline V gene encodes CDR1 SEHNR and CDR2 FQNEAQ (reference sequence). Here the CDR3 DNA reads TGTGCCAGCAGCTTAGCCCAGGGTCGCACAGATACGCAGTATTTT. Protein: CASSLAQGRTDTQYF.

Remarks on this clonotype: A much more abundant neighbour one base away suggests this may be a read error. The V call is TRBV4-3, the J call TRBJ2-1, with 7 positions matching TRBD1. This CDR3 spans 17 amino acids. The ends lost 3 bases at V and 13 bases at J; junction bases unmatched: 21. The germline gives CDR1 LGHNA, CDR2 YSLEER. The CDR3 bases are TGCGCCAGCAGCCAGTTTGTCTCCGGGACAGCCGGGTGGACCCAGTTCTTC. Protein: CASSQFVSGTAGWTQFF.

V usage is TRBV7-9 and J usage is TRBJ1-1; maybe TRBD1 (6 bases). V lost 6 bases and J lost 6, with 23 bases in between. Germline CDR1 is SEHNR and CDR2 is FQNEAQ (reference sequence). This CDR3 spans 16 amino acids. This CDR3 is CASSENFGGGSPEAFF. The CDR3, as DNA: TGTGCCAGCAGTGAAAATTTTGGGGGCGGATCCCCTGAAGCTTTCTTT.

The chain joins TRBV11-2 to TRBJ2-1; 9 bases are a match to TRBD2. Germline CDR1 and CDR2: SGHAT and FQNNGV. Trimming took 5 bases from V and 4 from J; bases not matched to a gene: 12. This CDR3 spans 17 amino acids. CDR3 loop: CASSGQIAGAPYNEQFF. In nucleotides, the CDR3 is TGTGCCAGCAGCGGACAGATAGCGGGGGCTCCTTACAATGAGCAGTTCTTC.